These 31 T cell receptor beta chains came from one sample sequenced in a study of response to subunit inactivated influenza vaccine. TCRdb used MiXCR to reprocess the RT-PCR reads, holding one entry per CDR3 protein. This sample carries 710,000 or so distinct CDR3 sequences, 15% to 17% of them seen once, and the ten largest clones take under 14%. The starting material was PBMCs from blood, obtained roughly 12 days after vaccination. These receptors were collected from a middle-aged man who received an inactivated influenza vaccine.

The sample holds a few counts of this clonotype. V gene TRBV7-3 combines with J gene TRBJ2-3; TRBD2 agrees at 7 bases. The germline V gene has CDR1 SGHTA and CDR2 FQGTGA. The ends lost 2 bases at V and 1 base at J; junction bases unmatched: 3. The CDR3 extends over 15 amino acids. As DNA, the CDR3 is TGTGCCAGCAGCTTATTTAGCGGGCGCACAGATACGCAGTATTTT. Protein: CASSLFSGRTDTQYF.

The rearrangement joins TRBV5-1 to TRBJ2-3; TRBD2 matches at 11 bases. This CDR3 is 17 amino acids long. The V gene's germline CDR1 is SGHRS and CDR2 YFSETQ. The V gene end was trimmed by 1 base and the J gene end by 4 bases; junction bases not matched to a gene: 8. Here the CDR3 reads CASSLMPSGRKADTQYF. The CDR3 coding sequence is TGCGCCAGCAGCTTGATGCCTAGCGGGAGGAAAGCAGATACGCAGTATTTT.

The chain employs TRBV2 and TRBJ2-1; D gene ambiguous. CDR1 and CDR2 (germline): SNHLY, FYNNEI. CDR3 length: 18 residues. The V and J ends lost 11 bases and 0 bases respectively, with 26 bases between them. The CDR3 DNA reads TGTGCCTTCAGTTTTTGGGCGTACGGCTCCATCTCCTACAATGAGCAGTTCTTC. Translating it yields CAFSFWAYGSISYNEQFF.

This clonotype appeared once. The V and J genes are TRBV10-3 and TRBJ2-5, with TRBD1 as a possible D gene (6 bases). CDR1 and CDR2 from the germline V gene are ENHRY and SYGVKD. The CDR3 runs 16 residues. Trimming pared 0 bases from V and 2 bases from J, leaving 13 bases between. Here the CDR3 DNA reads TGTGCCATCAGTGAGTCGGGGGCAGGGTCTCAAGAGACCCAGTACTTC. Its protein product is CAISESGAGSQETQYF.

The rearrangement joins TRBV12-3 or TRBV12-4 to TRBJ2-7, with 12 nucleotides matching TRBD2. The CDR3 runs 15 residues. Germline trimming cut 6 bases from V and 7 bases from J; bases unmatched to any gene: 10. The CDR3 loop reads CASSSLAGGRREQYF. The CDR3 nucleotides are TGTGCCAGCAGCTCCCTAGCGGGAGGGAGGAGGGAGCAGTACTTC.

The chain employs TRBV4-2 and TRBJ2-5; unclear D gene. V was cut by 1 base and J by 5 bases, with 14 bases left in between. Germline V gene lookup returns CDR1 LGHNA and CDR2 YNFKEQ. The CDR3 spans 15 residues. The CDR3, as DNA: TGTGCCAGCAGCCAAGCGGAGCTATCCTTGGAGACCCAGTACTTC. Translating gives CASSQAELSLETQYF.

This chain joins TRBV5-1 and TRBJ1-1, with 9 nucleotides matching TRBD1. The V gene's germline CDR1 is SGHRS and CDR2 YFSETQ. V lost 6 bases, J lost 1 base, and 4 bases stayed unmatched. This CDR3 is built from 14 residues. The CDR3 DNA follows: TGCGCCAGCACCTCACAGGGGGCGAACACTGAAGCTTTCTTT. Protein product: CASTSQGANTEAFF.

This clonotype occurred a few times. The rearrangement uses TRBV12-3 or TRBV12-4 and TRBJ1-2, with 7 bases aligning to TRBD1. Trimming took 7 bases from V and 4 from J; bases not matched to a gene: 12. This CDR3 spans 15 amino acids. Written as DNA, the CDR3 is TGTGCCAGCACTGCGTCCTGGACAGGTAGCTATGGCTACACCTTC. Encoded protein: CASTASWTGSYGYTF.

A few counts support this clonotype. This rearrangement joins TRBV6-1 to TRBJ1-5; D is unresolved. The germline CDR1 and CDR2 sequences are MNHNS and SASEGT. V lost 7 bases, J lost 7 bases, and 20 bases lay in between. The CDR3 runs 15 residues. CDR3 amino acids: CASTDGAGWKQPQHF. CDR3 DNA: TGTGCCAGCACCGACGGTGCAGGTTGGAAGCAGCCCCAGCATTTT.

The chain joins TRBV7-9 to TRBJ2-5; 11 bases are shared with TRBD1. The CDR3 is made up of 17 amino acids. Germline assignment: CDR1 SEHNR and CDR2 FQNEAQ (reference sequence). With 5 bases clipped from V and 4 bases from J, the junction kept 12 bases outside the gene matches. The CDR3 loop reads CASSADPGQGASETQYF. The CDR3, as DNA: TGTGCCAGCAGCGCCGACCCCGGACAGGGGGCGTCAGAGACCCAGTACTTC.

This clonotype was seen more than once but under ten times. The chain uses TRBV5-5 and TRBJ2-1, with D unresolved. Between the trimmed V and J ends, which lost 0 bases and 8 bases, there was a span of 9 bases. Germline V gene data show CDR1 as SGHKS and CDR2 as YYEKEE (reference sequence). This CDR3 comprises 13 residues. The CDR3 DNA follows: TGTGCCAGCAGCTTGGTTACCGCTTATGAGCAGTTCTTC. It yields the protein CASSLVTAYEQFF.

This chain connects TRBV28 to TRBJ2-1; TRBD1 aligns across 9 bases. Germline lookup yields CDR1 MDHEN and CDR2 SYDVKM. J gave up 7 bases and V 6 bases, and 16 bases lay outside the gene matches. The CDR3 has 17 amino acids. The CDR3 protein is CASSYLRDRARANEQFF. Here the CDR3 DNA reads TGTGCCAGCAGCTACCTCAGGGACAGGGCTAGAGCAAATGAGCAGTTCTTC.

The V and J genes are TRBV29-1 and TRBJ1-1; D is ambiguous. CDR1 SQVTM and CDR2 ANQGSEA come from the germline V gene. Between the trimmed V and J ends, which lost 7 bases and 1 base, there was a span of 13 bases. This CDR3 is 13 amino acids long. The CDR3 DNA reads as TGCAGCGCCACAACCGGGCAGAACACTGAAGCTTTCTTT. Its translation: CSATTGQNTEAFF.

This clonotype has a handful of counts. V gene TRBV28 combines with J gene TRBJ2-7; D gene uncertain. This CDR3 spans 15 amino acids. Germline CDR1 reads MDHEN; CDR2 reads SYDVKM. The germline V and J ends were trimmed by 6 bases and 6 bases, with 21 bases remaining between them. CDR3 bases: TGTGCCAGCAGCCAGATAGGGTCCCTGGCGTCCGAGCAGTACTTC. Translated, it gives CASSQIGSLASEQYF.

The genes are TRBV12-3 or TRBV12-4 and TRBJ2-3; the match to TRBD2 covers 9 bases. The ends lost 2 bases at V and 6 bases at J; junction bases unmatched: 9. The CDR3 totals 16 residues. The CDR3 DNA is TGTGCCAGCAGTTTACGACCTAGCGGGGCGCGGGATACGCAGTATTTT. Translating it yields CASSLRPSGARDTQYF.

This clonotype was seen at least ten times. The V and J genes are TRBV5-1 and TRBJ2-5; unclear D gene. There are 13 residues in the CDR3. The V end was cut by 1 base, the J end by 1 base, with 5 bases between. Germline CDR1 reads SGHRS; CDR2 reads YFSETQ. CDR3 loop: CASSLKSQETQYF. The CDR3, as DNA: TGCGCCAGCAGCTTGAAGAGCCAAGAGACCCAGTACTTC.

A few counts support this clonotype. This sequence joins TRBV4-2 and TRBJ2-3; D not certain. V gave up 2 bases and J gave up 6 bases, with 6 bases separating them. CDR1 LGHNA and CDR2 YNFKEQ come from the germline V gene. This CDR3 is built from 12 residues. The CDR3 is CASSQKADTQYF. The CDR3, as DNA: TGTGCCAGCAGCCAAAAAGCGGATACGCAGTATTTT.

The chain has TRBV12-3 or TRBV12-4 and TRBJ1-2; D unresolved. This CDR3 contains 14 residues. V lost 2 bases and J lost 4, with 11 bases in between. CDR3 region: CASSLSQSSYGYTF. Here the CDR3 DNA reads TGTGCCAGCAGTTTATCCCAGAGCTCCTATGGCTACACCTTC.

The chain couples TRBV27 to TRBJ2-5, with D perhaps TRBD1 (6 bases). The CDR3 length is 16 residues. The germline V and J ends were trimmed by 5 bases and 0 bases, with 16 bases remaining between them. Germline CDR1 and CDR2: MNHEY and SMNVEV (reference sequence). The chain's CDR3 is CASSRTDRLYQETQYF. The CDR3 DNA reads TGTGCCAGCAGTCGTACGGACAGATTGTACCAAGAGACCCAGTACTTC.

This clonotype has a handful of counts. The chain couples TRBV18 to TRBJ2-7; D may be TRBD1 (6 bases). Germline V gives CDR1 KGHSH, CDR2 LQKENI. The CDR3 runs 16 residues. Deletions cut 3 bases from V and 3 bases from J, with 18 bases between. DNA of the CDR3: TGTGCCAGCTCACCGACCTCGGCCAGGGGTATCTACGAGCAGTACTTC. This gives the protein CASSPTSARGIYEQYF.

The V and J genes are TRBV28 and TRBJ2-1, with D maybe TRBD2 (5 bases). Trimming shortened V by 10 bases and J by 5 bases, and 18 bases separated the two germline ends. Per the germline V gene, CDR1 is MDHEN and CDR2 is SYDVKM. The CDR3 runs to 14 residues. The CDR3 reads CAIRIESGNNEQFF. The DNA for the CDR3 is TGTGCCATTAGAATAGAGAGCGGAAACAATGAGCAGTTCTTC.

This clonotype has ten or more counts. The V gene is TRBV3-1, the J gene TRBJ2-5, with TRBD2 matching 10 bases. From germline, CDR1 is LGHDT and CDR2 YNNKEL (reference sequence). V trimming: 4 bases; J trimming: 5 bases; junction bases outside the gene matches: 7. The CDR3 covers 15 residues. CDR3 coding DNA: TGTGCCAGCAGCCTTCGACTAGCGGGTGTGGAGACCCAGTACTTC. This codes for CASSLRLAGVETQYF.

This clonotype was seen a few times. The V call is TRBV5-1, the J call TRBJ2-1; 8 bases are a match to TRBD2. The CDR3 is made up of 17 amino acids. Germline assignment: CDR1 SGHRS and CDR2 YFSETQ. The J segment lost 2 bases and the V segment lost 0 bases, leaving 7 bases of the junction unmatched. CDR3 sequence: CASSLVREGGTYNEQFF. The CDR3, as DNA: TGCGCCAGCAGCTTGGTACGGGAGGGCGGTACCTACAATGAGCAGTTCTTC.

This clonotype was observed a handful of times. The CDR3 nucleotides are TGTGCCAGTAGTATACGGACTAGCGGCACAGATACGCAGTATTTT. Translation gives CASSIRTSGTDTQYF. The genes are TRBV19 and TRBJ2-3; 9 nucleotides match TRBD2. Germline V lookup: CDR1 LNHDA, CDR2 SQIVND (reference sequence). CDR3 length: 15 residues. V shed 2 bases, J shed 1 base, and the junction held 1 base outside the gene matches.

The rearrangement uses TRBV5-1 and TRBJ1-1; D gene uncertain. CDR1 SGHRS and CDR2 YFSETQ come from the germline V gene. This CDR3 contains 13 residues. Trimming pared 6 bases from V and 1 base from J, leaving 10 bases between. The CDR3 DNA is TGCGCCAGCAAGTGGACGGAGAACACTGAAGCTTTCTTT. Translated: CASKWTENTEAFF.

The chain has TRBV20-1 and TRBJ2-3; D may be TRBD1 (5 bases). The CDR3 is 13 residues long. Looked up from germline, CDR1 is DFQATT and CDR2 is SNEGSKA (reference sequence). Trimming removed 0 bases at V and 7 bases at J, with 11 bases between. CDR3 in DNA: TGCAGTGCTAGAGATCCGACAGTTCATACGCAGTATTTT. It is translated as CSARDPTVHTQYF.

The gene calls are TRBV20-1 and TRBJ2-5; TRBD1 matches 7 bases. V lost 4 bases, J lost 2 bases, and 4 bases stayed unmatched. From germline, CDR1 is DFQATT and CDR2 SNEGSKA (reference sequence). This CDR3 is 13 amino acids long. The DNA for the CDR3 is TGCAGTGCTAAGAGGGGGCCGCAAGAGACCCAGTACTTC. This gives the protein CSAKRGPQETQYF.

This clonotype was seen more than once but under ten times. This chain connects TRBV2 to TRBJ2-7; 9 nucleotides line up with TRBD2. CDR1 is SNHLY and CDR2 is FYNNEI in the germline V gene. The CDR3 length is 15 residues. With V trimmed by 5 bases and J by 4 bases, 9 bases remained unmatched. The CDR3 loop is CASSLTSGLNYEQYF. The DNA for the CDR3 is TGTGCCAGCAGTTTGACTAGCGGCCTTAATTACGAGCAGTACTTC.

The V call is TRBV7-9, the J call TRBJ2-5, with D hard to call. Trimming stripped 5 bases from V and 5 bases from J, with 12 bases between. This CDR3 is 13 amino acids long. Germline lookup yields CDR1 SEHNR and CDR2 FQNEAQ (reference sequence). CDR3 sequence reads: CASSASLGETQYF. The CDR3 DNA is TGTGCCAGCAGCGCCTCATTGGGGGAGACCCAGTACTTC. The full variable domain, completed using reference TRBV7-9 and TRBJ2-5, is DTGVSQNPRHKITKRGQNVTFRCDPISEHNRLYWYRQTLGQGPEFLTYFQNEAQLEKSRLLSDRFSAERPKGSFSTLEIQRTEQGDSAMYLCASSASLGETQYFGPGTRLLVL.

This clonotype was seen at least ten times. The V call is TRBV20-1, the J call TRBJ1-5; D may be TRBD1 (6 bases). This CDR3 region has 15 residues. Germline CDR1 is DFQATT and CDR2 is SNEGSKA (reference sequence). V shed 6 bases and J shed 0 bases, with 15 bases lying between them. Here the CDR3 DNA reads TGCAGTGCCAAAGTAACAGGGAATAGCAATCAGCCCCAGCATTTT. This translates into CSAKVTGNSNQPQHF.

This clonotype turned up a few times. The chain uses TRBV6-2 or TRBV6-3 and TRBJ1-1; the D gene is possibly TRBD1 (6 bases). The CDR3 totals 16 residues. Trimming removed 0 bases at V and 3 bases at J, with 14 bases between. Looked up from germline, CDR1 is MNHEY and CDR2 is SVGEGT. CDR3 residues: CASSYSGGRRHTEAFF. CDR3 coding DNA: TGTGCCAGCAGTTACTCGGGGGGGCGACGGCACACTGAAGCTTTCTTT.